This T cell receptor (beta chain) came from a study of control samples from healthy donors and cancer patients. TCRdb's table, derived via immunoSEQ multiplex PCR, lists solely in-frame clones and lacks some. The data show about 190,000 clones, approximately 92% seen once. Sequencing used blood. The sequence derives from a man aged 18 to 30 in good health.

This CDR3 reads CASSATELYGYTF. CDR3 nucleotide sequence: TGTGCCAGCAGCGCGACAGAACTCTATGGCTACACCTTC. The gene calls are TRBV9 and TRBJ1-2; D may be TRBD1 (5 bases). V lost 3 bases and J 4 bases, leaving 10 bases between the germline ends. CDR3 length: 13 amino acids. Germline V gives CDR1 SGDLS, CDR2 YYNGEE.